Only one count was recorded for the clone carrying this TCR beta chain. Its antigen remains unknown. Measured with immunoSEQ multiplex PCR; TCRdb has only the in-frame clones, and not every one. The table has tens of thousands of clones, around 93% seen once. This entry comes from a study of B cell selection in AIRE deficiency. Study-wide results and limits: Healthy Tconv contained roughly two fifths of shared healthy Treg sequences; only TCRbeta sequenced. Shorter CDR3s marked shared Treg sequences, biased toward few non-templated insertions. Of about 3,900 shared Treg TCRbeta sequences, 25% to 40% were healthy-donor-only and around 9.5% patient-only. Patient Tconv cells held roughly 31% of Treg sequences shared by healthy donors.

Germline CDR1 reads SNHLY; CDR2 reads FYNNEI. This CDR3 is built from 13 residues. V was pared by 4 bases and J by 6 bases, with 12 bases between. Regulatory T cells were sorted as CD4+CD25hiCD127low/negative cells. The J gene is TRBJ1-2, the V gene TRBV2; D unresolved. The TCR originated in a human donor in good health. The specimen was CD4+CD25+ Tregs sorted from PBMCs. CDR3 residues: CASSVYVGNGYTF. The CDR3 nucleotides read TGTGCCAGCAGTGTTTATGTAGGAAATGGCTACACCTTC.